This is a list of T cell receptor beta chains from one sample in a study of identical twins. From the 5' RACE reads, TCRdb called clonotypes with MiXCR, one entry per CDR3 protein. The table has around 960,000 distinct CDR3 sequences, 9% to 15% seen once; the top ten hold around 1.6%. The same sample was also used in a study of yellow fever vaccine responses in identical twins.

The sequenced material came from PBMCs. The receptors were gathered from a woman between 18 and 29 years old in good health. CDR3s include the opening cysteine and the closing phenylalanine or tryptophan. The order of the fields is CDR3 protein, CDR3 DNA, J gene, clone size, D gene, V gene. A D gene is named only where the DNA matches it firmly. Some rows have no size entry. The others give once, few or many, or a class for an expanded clone.

CDR3 protein: CSASGRKETQYF
CDR3 DNA: TGCAGTGCTAGTGGACGGAAAGAGACCCAGTACTTC
J gene: TRBJ2-5
clone size: NA
D gene: NA
V gene: TRBV20-1

CDR3 protein: CASSLVRGVDSPLHF
CDR3 DNA: TGCGCCAGCAGCTTGGTGCGGGGGGTTGATTCACCCCTCCACTTT
J gene: TRBJ1-6
clone size: few
D gene: NA
V gene: TRBV5-1

CDR3 protein: CAISEWSGDVADTQYF
CDR3 DNA: TGTGCCATCAGTGAGTGGTCAGGGGACGTGGCAGATACGCAGTATTTT
J gene: TRBJ2-3
clone size: NA
D gene: NA
V gene: TRBV10-3

CDR3 protein: CSVGADRGFYEQYF
CDR3 DNA: TGCAGCGTTGGGGCCGACAGGGGGTTCTACGAGCAGTACTTC
J gene: TRBJ2-7
clone size: few
D gene: TRBD1
V gene: TRBV29-1

CDR3 protein: CCARNPTGTATYEQYF
CDR3 DNA: TGCTGTGCTAGAAACCCCACCGGGACCGCGACCTACGAGCAGTACTTC
J gene: TRBJ2-7
clone size: NA
D gene: NA
V gene: TRBV20-1

CDR3 protein: CASSLIAGGHNEQFF
CDR3 DNA: TGTGCCAGCAGCCTGATAGCGGGGGGGCACAATGAGCAGTTCTTC
J gene: TRBJ2-1
clone size: few
D gene: TRBD2
V gene: TRBV7-6

CDR3 protein: CASSRRYGYEQYF
CDR3 DNA: TGTGCCAGCAGTCGCAGATACGGTTACGAGCAGTACTTC
J gene: TRBJ2-7
clone size: NA
D gene: NA
V gene: TRBV28

CDR3 protein: CASRSTSKTSGRGLTKNIQYF
CDR3 DNA: TGTGCCAGCAGGTCAACCTCAAAGACTAGCGGGAGAGGCTTGACCAAAAACATTCAGTACTTC
J gene: TRBJ2-4
clone size: few
D gene: TRBD2
V gene: TRBV7-3

CDR3 protein: CASSPGWGGNEQFF
CDR3 DNA: TGTGCCAGCAGTCCCGGGTGGGGCGGCAATGAGCAGTTCTTC
J gene: TRBJ2-1
clone size: few
D gene: NA
V gene: TRBV28

CDR3 protein: CASTEGALGSGELFF
CDR3 DNA: TGTGCCAGCACCGAGGGGGCGTTGGGCTCCGGGGAGCTGTTTTTT
J gene: TRBJ2-2
clone size: NA
D gene: TRBD1
V gene: TRBV6-1

CDR3 protein: CASSRGGQPGLGIYNEQFF
CDR3 DNA: TGTGCCAGCAGCCGAGGGGGACAGCCTGGCCTGGGCATCTACAATGAGCAGTTCTTC
J gene: TRBJ2-1
clone size: few
D gene: TRBD1
V gene: TRBV6-1

CDR3 protein: CASALGPLISYEQYF
CDR3 DNA: TGTGCCAGCGCCTTAGGACCCCTTATATCCTACGAGCAGTACTTC
J gene: TRBJ2-7
clone size: few
D gene: NA
V gene: TRBV19

CDR3 protein: CAISEGLAGDEQYF
CDR3 DNA: TGTGCCATCAGTGAAGGGCTAGCGGGAGATGAGCAGTACTTC
J gene: TRBJ2-7
clone size: few
D gene: TRBD2
V gene: TRBV10-3

CDR3 protein: CSVMGQDDTDTQYF
CDR3 DNA: TGCAGCGTCATGGGACAGGACGACACAGATACGCAGTATTTT
J gene: TRBJ2-3
clone size: few
D gene: TRBD1
V gene: TRBV29-1

CDR3 protein: CASSLLRDPTDTQYF
CDR3 DNA: TGTGCCAGCAGTCTCCTGAGGGACCCCACAGATACGCAGTATTTT
J gene: TRBJ2-3
clone size: many
D gene: NA
V gene: TRBV27

CDR3 protein: CAIRLAPGELFF
CDR3 DNA: TGTGCCATTAGACTAGCCCCCGGGGAGCTGTTTTTT
J gene: TRBJ2-2
clone size: NA
D gene: TRBD2
V gene: TRBV10-3

CDR3 protein: CASSYQPGPSTDTQYF
CDR3 DNA: TGCGCCAGCAGCTACCAACCGGGACCGAGCACAGATACGCAGTATTTT
J gene: TRBJ2-3
clone size: NA
D gene: NA
V gene: TRBV5-1

CDR3 protein: CASSPTQGFSFPGELFF
CDR3 DNA: TGTGCCAGCAGCCCGACTCAGGGGTTTAGTTTTCCCGGGGAGCTGTTTTTT
J gene: TRBJ2-2
clone size: NA
D gene: NA
V gene: TRBV6-1

CDR3 protein: CSARDVAPSGYNEQFF
CDR3 DNA: TGCAGTGCTAGAGATGTCGCCCCTAGCGGTTACAATGAGCAGTTCTTC
J gene: TRBJ2-1
clone size: many
D gene: TRBD2
V gene: TRBV20-1

CDR3 protein: CASSQEPEGLQVETQYF
CDR3 DNA: TGTGCCAGCAGCCAAGAGCCCGAAGGACTACAGGTGGAGACCCAGTACTTC
J gene: TRBJ2-5
clone size: NA
D gene: NA
V gene: TRBV3-1

CDR3 protein: CASSIGQGDYEQYF
CDR3 DNA: TGTGCCAGTAGTATTGGACAGGGGGACTACGAGCAGTACTTC
J gene: TRBJ2-7
clone size: NA
D gene: TRBD1
V gene: TRBV19

CDR3 protein: CSARAYKAYNEQFF
CDR3 DNA: TGCAGTGCTAGAGCCTACAAAGCCTACAATGAGCAGTTCTTC
J gene: TRBJ2-1
clone size: few
D gene: NA
V gene: TRBV20-1

CDR3 protein: CASSALGRLKREETQYF
CDR3 DNA: TGTGCCAGCAGTGCCCTCGGGAGGCTCAAGAGAGAAGAGACCCAGTACTTC
J gene: TRBJ2-5
clone size: NA
D gene: TRBD2
V gene: TRBV28

CDR3 protein: CAISTSSRVGYNEQFF
CDR3 DNA: TGTGCCATCAGTACTTCATCCAGGGTAGGCTACAATGAGCAGTTCTTC
J gene: TRBJ2-1
clone size: NA
D gene: NA
V gene: TRBV10-3

CDR3 protein: CSGTGNSYNEQFF
CDR3 DNA: TGCAGCGGAACAGGGAACTCCTACAATGAGCAGTTCTTC
J gene: TRBJ2-1
clone size: NA
D gene: NA
V gene: TRBV20-1

CDR3 protein: CASSERRETQYF
CDR3 DNA: TGTGCCAGCAGCGAGAGAAGAGAGACCCAGTACTTC
J gene: TRBJ2-5
clone size: NA
D gene: NA
V gene: TRBV11-2

CDR3 protein: CASSFFSGSPPYNEQFF
CDR3 DNA: TGCGCCAGCAGCTTCTTTAGCGGGAGCCCGCCCTACAATGAGCAGTTCTTC
J gene: TRBJ2-1
clone size: many
D gene: TRBD2
V gene: TRBV5-1

CDR3 protein: CASSSLPGRSSYEQYF
CDR3 DNA: TGTGCCAGCAGTTCCCTCCCGGGACGAAGCTCCTACGAGCAGTACTTC
J gene: TRBJ2-7
clone size: NA
D gene: NA
V gene: TRBV6-5

CDR3 protein: CATSRAVLNTEAFF
CDR3 DNA: TGTGCCACCAGCAGAGCGGTCTTAAACACTGAAGCTTTCTTT
J gene: TRBJ1-1
clone size: few
D gene: NA
V gene: TRBV15

CDR3 protein: CASRLSTGKHGYTF
CDR3 DNA: TGTGCCAGCAGACTATCGACAGGGAAGCATGGCTACACCTTC
J gene: TRBJ1-2
clone size: NA
D gene: TRBD1
V gene: TRBV12-3/TRBV12-4

CDR3 protein: CASSSVTSGGQETQYF
CDR3 DNA: TGTGCCAGCAGCTCGGTGACTAGCGGGGGACAAGAGACCCAGTACTTC
J gene: TRBJ2-5
clone size: few
D gene: TRBD2
V gene: TRBV7-9

CDR3 protein: CASSPPSGSAKNIQYF
CDR3 DNA: TGTGCCAGCAGCCCGCCTAGCGGGAGTGCCAAAAACATTCAGTACTTC
J gene: TRBJ2-4
clone size: NA
D gene: TRBD2
V gene: TRBV3-1

CDR3 protein: CASSLEERGSTDTQYF
CDR3 DNA: TGCGCCAGCAGCTTGGAAGAGCGGGGAAGCACAGATACGCAGTATTTT
J gene: TRBJ2-3
clone size: many
D gene: TRBD2
V gene: TRBV5-1

CDR3 protein: CASSPPGTGLYTGELFF
CDR3 DNA: TGTGCCAGCAGCCCTCCGGGGACAGGGTTGTACACCGGGGAGCTGTTTTTT
J gene: TRBJ2-2
clone size: few
D gene: TRBD1
V gene: TRBV28

CDR3 protein: CASATGTGRGGYTF
CDR3 DNA: TGTGCCAGCGCGACCGGGACCGGCCGAGGAGGCTACACCTTC
J gene: TRBJ1-2
clone size: many
D gene: NA
V gene: TRBV6-2/TRBV6-3

CDR3 protein: CSARNGLAGAYNEQFF
CDR3 DNA: TGCAGTGCTAGAAATGGACTAGCGGGAGCCTACAATGAGCAGTTCTTC
J gene: TRBJ2-1
clone size: few
D gene: TRBD2
V gene: TRBV20-1

CDR3 protein: CASSQGSLAGGLNEQFF
CDR3 DNA: TGCGCCAGCAGCCAAGGGTCCTTGGCGGGGGGGCTCAATGAGCAGTTCTTC
J gene: TRBJ2-1
clone size: NA
D gene: TRBD2
V gene: TRBV4-1

CDR3 protein: CASSPSLSGGFNEQFF
CDR3 DNA: TGCGCCAGCAGCCCGTCATTAAGCGGGGGGTTCAATGAGCAGTTCTTC
J gene: TRBJ2-1
clone size: NA
D gene: TRBD2
V gene: TRBV5-1

CDR3 protein: CASCKQGGEILDTQYF
CDR3 DNA: TGTGCCTCCTGCAAGCAGGGGGGCGAGATTTTGGATACGCAGTATTTT
J gene: TRBJ2-3
clone size: once
D gene: NA
V gene: TRBV3-1

CDR3 protein: CASSQFPTLTETYEQYF
CDR3 DNA: TGCGCCAGCAGCCAATTCCCAACTTTGACAGAGACCTACGAGCAGTACTTC
J gene: TRBJ2-7
clone size: many
D gene: NA
V gene: TRBV4-1

CDR3 protein: CASSQQGQRNYGYTF
CDR3 DNA: TGTGCCAGCAGCCAACAGGGACAGCGAAACTATGGCTACACCTTC
J gene: TRBJ1-2
clone size: NA
D gene: TRBD1
V gene: TRBV5-6

CDR3 protein: CAIEGASTDTQYF
CDR3 DNA: TGTGCCATCGAGGGGGCTAGCACAGATACGCAGTATTTT
J gene: TRBJ2-3
clone size: NA
D gene: TRBD1
V gene: TRBV10-3